This T cell receptor beta chain was recovered during a study of T cells in Graves' hyperthyroidism and ophthalmopathy. On the study more broadly: The authors collected peripheral blood at initial diagnosis, before any treatment. Points from the study as a whole: Through a model of 13 V-J features, ophthalmopathy was separated from stable hyperthyroidism.

Researchers amplified the TCR beta CDR3 regions from RNA transcripts. The HTBI set primed first-round TCR CDR3 RT-PCR. TCRdb passed the multiplex PCR reads through MiXCR, listing each CDR3 protein once. The sample records nearly 750,000 distinct CDR3 sequences, 35% being singletons. As regards this clonotype: Its specificity is not known.

The study defined stable Graves' hyperthyroidism as no ophthalmopathy progression within 18 months. Germline CDR1 ENHRY, CDR2 SYGVKD. This CDR3 region has 16 residues. Trimming cost V 10 bases and J 1 base; bases outside gene matches: 7. This rearrangement joins TRBV10-3 to TRBJ2-2; 12 bases align to TRBD2. The clonotype comes from a woman aged 35 to 49 with Graves' hyperthyroidism. Sample: blood. CDR3 amino acids: CASSSLAGGNTGELFF. In DNA, the CDR3 is TGTGCCAGCAGCTCACTAGCGGGAGGGAACACCGGGGAGCTGTTTTTT.